Listed below are T cell receptor beta chains from one sample, sequenced in a study of T cells in Graves' hyperthyroidism and ophthalmopathy. From the multiplex PCR reads, TCRdb called clonotypes with MiXCR, one entry per CDR3 protein. The sample consists of some 600,000 distinct CDR3 sequences, 14% of them appearing once. Sequenced: blood. The receptors were sampled from a woman in her thirties with Graves' hyperthyroidism that later progressed to Graves' ophthalmopathy. The CDR3 runs from the conserved cysteine through the conserved F or W. The order of the fields is D gene, clone size, V gene, J gene, CDR3 DNA, CDR3 protein. The D gene is left open where the match is weak. Clone sizes are given selectively: once, few, many, or a class where the clone is expanded.

-	many	TRBV20-1	TRBJ1-2	TGCAGTGCTGATGACAGGAGGGGCCGAAACTATGGCTACACCTTC	CSADDRRGRNYGYTF
-	few	TRBV24-1	TRBJ1-5	TGTGCCACCAGTGATCCTTCTGGAGGGACGTTTCAGCCCCAGCATTTT	CATSDPSGGTFQPQHF
-	many	TRBV30	TRBJ1-2	TGTGCCTGGAGTGTAGACTGGGCAGGAGTCCCACGCCTCTATGGCTACACCTTC	CAWSVDWAGVPRLYGYTF
TRBD1	many	TRBV2	TRBJ2-2	TGTGCCAGCCGGCCTGGACAGGCGAACACCGGGGAGCTGTTTTTT	CASRPGQANTGELFF
-	many	TRBV7-2	TRBJ1-2	TGTGCCAGCAGCTACTCGACAGGAGGCTATGGCTACACCTTC	CASSYSTGGYGYTF
TRBD2	-	TRBV20-1	TRBJ2-7	TGCAGTGCTAGGATAAGCGGGAGAACATACGAGCAGTACTTC	CSARISGRTYEQYF
-	many	TRBV20-1	TRBJ1-5	TGCAGTGCCCCAGGGGATCAGCCCCAGCATTTT	CSAPGDQPQHF
-	many	TRBV30	TRBJ2-5	TGTGCCTGGAGTGTACTGCGGAGGGGATGGAAGACCCAGTACTTC	CAWSVLRRGWKTQYF
-	many	TRBV28	TRBJ1-5	TGTGCCAGCAGTCGTGGGGCAGATGCTCAGCCCCAGCATTTT	CASSRGADAQPQHF
TRBD1	many	TRBV7-2	TRBJ2-1	TGTGCCAGCAGCTTAGAGGGGGCAACAGGGGGTCTTTCCTACAATGAGCAGTTCTTC	CASSLEGATGGLSYNEQFF
-	many	TRBV7-9	TRBJ2-1	TGTGCCAGCAGCTTACGTGGGACCCTCTCCTACAATGAGCAGTTCTTC	CASSLRGTLSYNEQFF
TRBD1	many	TRBV6-6	TRBJ1-4	TGTGCCAGCAGTTACGCGACAGGGCGGGGAACTAATGAAAAACTGTTTTTT	CASSYATGRGTNEKLFF
TRBD1	-	TRBV18	TRBJ2-3	TGTGCCAGCTCACCACCGGTGGGACAGGCGAACACAGATACGCAGTATTTT	CASSPPVGQANTDTQYF
-	many	TRBV2	TRBJ2-2	TGTGCCAGCAAATTTAGCGGAGAAAACGGGGAGCTGTTTTTT	CASKFSGENGELFF
TRBD2	few	TRBV20-1	TRBJ2-2	TGCAGTGCTGAGAAGCGGGAGAGACGAACCGGGGAGCTGTTTTTT	CSAEKRERRTGELFF
-	many	TRBV2	TRBJ2-6	TGTGCCAACCAGGGTGATAGAATCTCTGGGGCCAACGTCCTGACTTTC	CANQGDRISGANVLTF
-	-	TRBV3-1	TRBJ1-3	TGTGCCAGCAGCCTTAGAAGGGGGGGCTCCAGCTCTGGAAACACCATATATTTT	CASSLRRGGSSSGNTIYF
-	-	TRBV11-3	TRBJ2-7	TGTGCCAGCAGCCCCAATCGACGGTTGTACGAGCAGTACTTC	CASSPNRRLYEQYF
TRBD1	many	TRBV7-7	TRBJ2-5	TGTGCTAGCACCCTCGGGATACAGGGGGCCCAGTACTTC	CASTLGIQGAQYF
TRBD1	-	TRBV28	TRBJ1-2	TGTGCCAGCAGTTTAGAGGACAGGAGGAATGGCTACACCTTC	CASSLEDRRNGYTF
-	-	TRBV5-4	TRBJ2-3	TGTGCCAGCAGCTTGGGCATGTGGGAGTTAACAGATACGCAGTATTTT	CASSLGMWELTDTQYF
-	few	TRBV27	TRBJ1-6	TGTGCCAGCAGTTTCTCGGGGTTCTCCTATAATTCACCCCTCCACTTT	CASSFSGFSYNSPLHF
-	few	TRBV20-1	TRBJ2-2	TGCAGTGCTAGGGTAGGGAACACCGGGGAGCTGTTTTTT	CSARVGNTGELFF
TRBD1	many	TRBV30	TRBJ1-1	TGTGCCTGGAGTTCGACAGGGATCGGCACTGAAGCTTTCTTT	CAWSSTGIGTEAFF
TRBD2	few	TRBV3-1	TRBJ2-3	TGTGCCAGCAGCCCCGAACTCCGGGAAGCACTAGCGGGAGTTGGAGATACGCAGTATTTT	CASSPELREALAGVGDTQYF